This paragraph reports one T cell receptor beta chain. The data belong to a study of blood T cell repertoires in COVID-19. Study-wide context: Samples came from the United States, Italy and Spain, spanning acute and convalescent COVID-19. In each case, the material was cDNA or gDNA derived from T cells, B-cell-depleted T cells, or PBMCs.

In the authors' workflow: Amplifying reference gene primers gave estimates of nucleated cell counts. Clones were sequenced by immunoSEQ multiplex PCR, and TCRdb holds only the in-frame ones, with some missing. The V and J calls and clone size come from that table; D and trimming were worked out from the DNA. Of some 270,000 clones listed, about nine tenths are singletons. Germline assignment: CDR1 GTSNPN and CDR2 SVGIG (reference sequence). CDR3 length equals 13 residues. Trimming removed 0 bases at V and 8 bases at J, with 13 bases between. The chain joins TRBV30 to TRBJ1-1, with D possibly matching TRBD1 (5 bases). What was sequenced was peripheral blood. The clonotype comes from a man aged 40-49 years with active or convalescent COVID-19. The CDR3 coding sequence is TGTGCCTGGAGTGTACAGGAGGGAGCGGAAGCTTTCTTT. Protein sequence: CAWSVQEGAEAFF.